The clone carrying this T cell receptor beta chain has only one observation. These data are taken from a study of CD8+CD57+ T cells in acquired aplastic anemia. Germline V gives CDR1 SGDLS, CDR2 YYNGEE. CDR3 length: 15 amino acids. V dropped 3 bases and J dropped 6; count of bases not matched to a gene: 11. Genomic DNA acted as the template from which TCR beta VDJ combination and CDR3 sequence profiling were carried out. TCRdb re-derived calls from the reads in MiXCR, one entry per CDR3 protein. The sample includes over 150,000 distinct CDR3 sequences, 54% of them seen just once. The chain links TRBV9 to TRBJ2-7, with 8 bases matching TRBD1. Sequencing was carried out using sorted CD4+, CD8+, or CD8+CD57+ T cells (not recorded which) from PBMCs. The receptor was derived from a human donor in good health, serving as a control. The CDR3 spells CASSGPGTGGSEQYF. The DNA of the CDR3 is TGTGCCAGCAGCGGACCGGGAACAGGGGGGTCCGAGCAGTACTTC.